This T cell receptor (beta chain) appears in the sequencing data of a study of beta chain features in type 1 diabetes. The isolated RNA, all of it, was reverse transcribed, so expressed TCRB transcripts were what got sequenced. Assay used: immunoSEQ multiplex PCR; TCRdb lists only in-frame clones, some missing. The sample lists about 900,000 clones, roughly 15% occurring once. Sequencing was carried out using naive CD4+ T cells from blood. The sequence came from a woman younger than 30 in good health.

Here the CDR3 DNA reads TGTGCCAGCAGCCCCCGGCCCCTAGTTAGTGAGCAGTTCTTC. Its protein product is CASSPRPLVSEQFF. This sequence joins TRBV7-9 and TRBJ2-1; D uncertain. The CDR3 is made up of 14 amino acids. Trimming pared 5 bases from V and 9 bases from J, leaving 17 bases between. Germline V CDR1 and CDR2: SEHNR, FQNEAQ (reference sequence).